These 11 T cell receptor beta chains share one sample of origin, sequenced in a study of PD-L1 blockade in urothelial cancer. The time point here: peripheral blood 6 weeks after treatment start. Profiling relied on immunoSEQ multiplex PCR, and the TCRdb table lists in-frame clones only, not all of them. The sample lists some 120,000 clones, about 84% occurring once. The sequences come from PBMCs, collected around atezolizumab (anti-PD-L1) treatment. These receptor sequences come from a man aged 45-65 years with urothelial cancer.

Points on this clone: The same CDR3 arises from other DNA sequences in this sample as well. The chain employs TRBV28 and TRBJ1-5; D may be TRBD1 (6 bases). CDR3 length: 13 amino acids. Between the trimmed V and J ends, which lost 6 bases and 4 bases, there was a span of 10 bases. From germline, CDR1 is MDHEN and CDR2 SYDVKM. This chain's CDR3 is CASRTGSNQPQHF. CDR3 DNA sequence: TGTGCCAGCAGAACAGGGAGTAATCAGCCCCAGCATTTT.

This clone was recorded once. The CDR3: CATSNRPFMEGYEQYF. CDR3 bases: TGTGCCACCAGCAATCGTCCTTTCATGGAGGGCTACGAGCAGTACTTC. V usage is TRBV15 and J usage is TRBJ2-7; TRBD2 might be the D (6 bases). Germline V gene sequence: CDR1 LNHNV, CDR2 YYDKDF (reference sequence). This CDR3 is 16 amino acids long. V lost 4 bases and J 3 bases, leaving 19 bases between the germline ends.

This clone is a singleton in its sample. This sequence joins TRBV25-1 and TRBJ2-3, with D uncertain. Germline assignment: CDR1 MGHDK and CDR2 SYGVNS. The V gene lost 5 bases and the J gene lost 5 bases, with 5 bases spanning the gap. The CDR3 loop spans 11 amino acids. CDR3 region: CASSFGDTQYF. Written as DNA, the CDR3 is TGTGCCAGCAGTTTCGGAGATACGCAGTATTTT.

This clone has just one count. The V and J genes are TRBV7-8 and TRBJ2-1; 11 bases are a match to TRBD2. The CDR3 runs to 15 residues. Germline lookup yields CDR1 SGHVS and CDR2 FQNEAQ. V gave up 4 bases and J gave up 7 bases; unmatched junction bases: 6. Written as DNA, the CDR3 is TGTGCCAGCAGCTCGCCGGGACTAGCGGCGAATGAGCAGTTCTTC. It encodes CASSSPGLAANEQFF. The variable domain in full, with the rest retrieved from reference TRBV7-8 and TRBJ2-1, is GAGVSQSPRYKVAKRGQDVALRCDPISGHVSLFWYQQALGQGPEFLTYFQNEAQLDKSGLPSDRFFAERPEGSVSTLKIQRTQQEDSAVYLCASSSPGLAANEQFFGPGTRLTVL.

In its sample, this clone was seen a few times. The chain links TRBV27 to TRBJ1-4; the D is unclear. The V and J ends lost 7 bases and 0 bases respectively, with 21 bases between them. Germline CDR1 MNHEY, CDR2 SMNVEV (reference sequence). The CDR3 is 18 amino acids. In DNA, the CDR3 is TGTGCCAGCACTTCGGGGAGGGAACCAGTTGCAACTAATGAAAAACTGTTTTTT. Protein product: CASTSGREPVATNEKLFF.

The V call is TRBV5-1, the J call TRBJ1-1; TRBD1 matches at 7 bases. Unmatched junction bases numbered 6, after V lost 1 base and J lost 0 bases. This CDR3 comprises 16 residues. Germline V gene lookup returns CDR1 SGHRS and CDR2 YFSETQ. In nucleotides, the CDR3 is TGCGCCAGCAGCTTGACGACAGGGATCATGAACACTGAAGCTTTCTTT. It encodes CASSLTTGIMNTEAFF.

CDR3 region: CASSLVADRGPPFF. The CDR3 nucleotides are TGTGCCAGCAGCCTGGTGGCGGACAGGGGGCCCCCGTTCTTC. The V call is TRBV28, the J call TRBJ2-1, with 11 bases fitting TRBD1. V trimming: 6 bases; J trimming: 15 bases; junction bases outside the gene matches: 13. The germline CDR1 and CDR2 sequences are MDHEN and SYDVKM. The CDR3 is made up of 14 amino acids. Full variable domain (missing parts from reference TRBV28 and TRBJ2-1): DVKVTQSSRYLVKRTGEKVFLECVQDMDHENMFWYRQDPGLGLRLIYFSYDVKMKEKGDIPEGYSVSREKKERFSLILESASTNQTSMYLCASSLVADRGPPFFGPGTRLTVL.

The chain recombines TRBV7-2 with TRBJ2-1; D unclear. This CDR3 has 16 residues. V was clipped by 5 bases and J by 0 bases, with 14 bases between them. Germline V CDR1 and CDR2: SGHTA, FQGNSA. The CDR3 DNA sequence: TGTGCCAGCAGCCCGAGAGCTTCAAGCTCCTACAATGAGCAGTTCTTC. Its protein is CASSPRASSSYNEQFF. The variable domain in full, with the rest retrieved from reference TRBV7-2 and TRBJ2-1, is GAGVSQSPSNKVTEKGKDVELRCDPISGHTALYWYRQSLGQGLEFLIYFQGNSAPDKSGLPSDRFSAERTGGSVSTLTIQRTQQEDSAVYLCASSPRASSSYNEQFFGPGTRLTVL.

The chain recombines TRBV19 with TRBJ1-4, with 7 bases aligning to TRBD1. Losses at the gene ends were 4 bases for V and 3 bases for J; bases not matched to a gene: 5. Germline CDR1 LNHDA, CDR2 SQIVND (reference sequence). This CDR3 is built from 15 residues. The CDR3, as DNA: TGTGCCAGTAGTACTACCGGGACAGCTAATGAAAAACTGTTTTTT. It is translated as CASSTTGTANEKLFF.

V usage is TRBV10-1 and J usage is TRBJ1-1; 9 nucleotides align to TRBD1. With V trimmed by 4 bases and J by 6 bases, 6 bases remained unmatched. This CDR3 contains 14 residues. Germline-derived CDR1 and CDR2 are WNHNN and SYGVQD (reference sequence). CDR3 protein: CASSGTGDRAEAFF. The CDR3 nucleotides are TGCGCCAGCAGTGGGACAGGGGATCGGGCTGAAGCTTTCTTT.

This chain joins TRBV30 and TRBJ1-4; 8 bases are shared with TRBD1. J lost 8 bases, V lost 0 bases, and 2 bases had no gene match. The CDR3 spans 13 residues. Germline-derived CDR1 and CDR2 are GTSNPN and SVGIG (reference sequence). The CDR3 DNA reads as TGTGCCTGGAGTGTAGGGACAGGAGAAAAACTGTTTTTT. Residues: CAWSVGTGEKLFF.